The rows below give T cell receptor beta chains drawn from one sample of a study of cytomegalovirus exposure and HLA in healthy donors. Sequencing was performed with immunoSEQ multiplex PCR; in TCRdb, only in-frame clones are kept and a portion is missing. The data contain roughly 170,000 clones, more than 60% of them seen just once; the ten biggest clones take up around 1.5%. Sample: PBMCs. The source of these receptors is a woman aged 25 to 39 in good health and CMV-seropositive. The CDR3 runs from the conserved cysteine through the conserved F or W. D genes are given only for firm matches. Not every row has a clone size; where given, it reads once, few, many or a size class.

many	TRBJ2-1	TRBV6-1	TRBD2	CASSDIGLAGRSSYNEQFF	TGTGCCAGCAGTGATATTGGACTAGCGGGGAGGAGCTCCTACAATGAGCAGTTCTTC
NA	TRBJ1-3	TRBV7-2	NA	CASSPQGAGNTIYF	TGTGCCAGCAGCCCACAGGGAGCTGGAAACACCATATATTTT
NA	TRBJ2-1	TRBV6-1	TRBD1	CASSEQGEPTEQFF	TGTGCCAGCAGTGAACAGGGGGAACCGACTGAGCAGTTCTTC
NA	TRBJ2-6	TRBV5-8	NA	CASSPAPGYSGANVLTF	TGTGCCAGCAGCCCCGCGCCGGGGTATTCTGGGGCCAACGTCCTGACTTTC
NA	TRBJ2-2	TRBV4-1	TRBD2	CASSSGSWDTGELFF	TGCGCCAGCAGTAGCGGGAGTTGGGACACCGGGGAGCTGTTTTTT
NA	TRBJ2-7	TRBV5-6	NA	CASSWGPREEAEQYF	TGTGCCAGCAGCTGGGGTCCAAGAGAGGAGGCCGAGCAGTACTTC
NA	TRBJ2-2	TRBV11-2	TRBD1	CASSQTGADGGELFF	TGTGCCAGCAGCCAGACAGGGGCTGACGGCGGGGAGCTGTTTTTT
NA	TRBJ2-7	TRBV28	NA	CASTGGTTGPYEQYF	TGTGCCAGCACCGGCGGTACCACAGGCCCCTACGAGCAGTACTTC
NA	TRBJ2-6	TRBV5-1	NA	CASSPETGLSGANVLTF	TGCGCCAGCAGCCCAGAGACAGGCCTCTCTGGGGCCAACGTCCTGACTTTC
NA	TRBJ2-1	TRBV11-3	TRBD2	CASSSPTSGRAYNEQFF	TGTGCCAGCAGCTCTCCGACTAGCGGGAGGGCCTACAATGAGCAGTTCTTC
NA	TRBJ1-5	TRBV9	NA	CASSGGYSNQPQHF	TGTGCCAGCAGCGGCGGTTATAGCAATCAGCCCCAGCATTTT
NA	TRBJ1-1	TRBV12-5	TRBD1	CASAHGDRMNTEAFF	TGTGCTAGTGCTCACGGGGACAGGATGAACACTGAAGCTTTCTTT
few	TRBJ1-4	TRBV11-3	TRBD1	CASSFGQGGNEKLFF	TGTGCCAGCAGCTTCGGACAGGGGGGAAATGAAAAACTGTTTTTT
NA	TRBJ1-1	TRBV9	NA	CASSVEPMNTEAFF	TGTGCCAGCAGCGTAGAGCCCATGAACACTGAAGCTTTCTTT
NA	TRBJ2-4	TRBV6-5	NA	CASRVPREPNIQYF	TGTGCCAGCAGGGTACCCAGGGAACCAAACATTCAGTACTTC
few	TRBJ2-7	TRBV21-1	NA	CASRTDRGSSYEQYF	TGTGCCAGCAGAACCGACAGGGGGAGCTCCTACGAGCAGTACTTC
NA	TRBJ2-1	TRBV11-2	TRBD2	CASRSRGGGVAGPEQFF	TGTGCCAGCAGATCCAGGGGTGGTGGGGTAGCGGGACCTGAGCAGTTCTTC
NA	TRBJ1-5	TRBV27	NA	CASSFGRGSNQPQHF	TGTGCCAGCAGTTTCGGCAGGGGTAGCAATCAGCCCCAGCATTTT
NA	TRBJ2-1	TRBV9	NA	CASSVGASEYNEQFF	TGTGCCAGCAGCGTAGGGGCTAGCGAATACAATGAGCAGTTCTTC
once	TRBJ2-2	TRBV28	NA	CASSSRDRTGELFF	TGTGCCAGCAGTTCCCGCGACAGGACCGGGGAGCTGTTTTTT
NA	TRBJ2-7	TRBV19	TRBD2	CASSISGRSSYEQYF	TGTGCCAGTAGTATTAGCGGGCGGAGCTCCTACGAGCAGTACTTC
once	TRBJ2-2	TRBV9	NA	CASSVDGVNTGELFF	TGTGCCAGCAGCGTCGACGGGGTGAACACCGGGGAGCTGTTTTTT
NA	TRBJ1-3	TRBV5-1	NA	CASSPFDRPAGNTIYF	TGCGCCAGCAGCCCCTTCGACAGGCCGGCCGGCAACACCATATATTTT
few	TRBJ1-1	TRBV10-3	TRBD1	CATGQGTEAFF	TGTGCCACAGGACAGGGCACTGAAGCTTTCTTT
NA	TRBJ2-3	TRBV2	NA	CASSERVSSTDTQYF	TGTGCCAGCAGTGAACGGGTTTCAAGCACAGATACGCAGTATTTT
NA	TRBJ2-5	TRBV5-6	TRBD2	CASSLDLREGQTQYF	TGTGCCAGCAGCTTGGATTTGCGGGAGGGACAGACCCAGTACTTC
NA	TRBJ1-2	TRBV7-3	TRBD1	CASSSIPTGNNYGYTF	TGTGCCAGCAGCTCTATACCGACAGGGAATAACTATGGCTACACCTTC
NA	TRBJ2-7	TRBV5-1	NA	CASSLRGESYEQYF	TGCGCCAGCAGCTTGAGGGGTGAGTCCTACGAGCAGTACTTC
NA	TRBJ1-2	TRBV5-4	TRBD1	CASSLGTGAYYGYTF	TGTGCCAGCAGCTTGGGAACAGGGGCCTACTATGGCTACACCTTC
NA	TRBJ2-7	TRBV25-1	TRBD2	CASSETGGSYEQYF	TGTGCCAGCAGTGAAACCGGGGGGTCCTACGAGCAGTACTTC
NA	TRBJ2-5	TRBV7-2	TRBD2	CASSLGGTGSETQYF	TGTGCCAGCAGCCTGGGGGGGACGGGCTCCGAGACCCAGTACTTC
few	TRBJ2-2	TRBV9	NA	CASSVQGTNTGELFF	TGTGCCAGCAGCGTGCAGGGAACTAACACCGGGGAGCTGTTTTTT
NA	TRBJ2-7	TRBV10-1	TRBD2	CASSEGTSGKQYF	TGCGCCAGCAGTGAGGGGACTAGCGGAAAGCAGTACTTC
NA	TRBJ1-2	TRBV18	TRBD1	CASSPTTGDNYGYTF	TGTGCCAGCTCACCAACGACAGGGGATAACTATGGCTACACCTTC
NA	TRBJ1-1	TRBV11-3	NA	CASSFHRMNTEAFF	TGTGCCAGCAGCTTCCACAGGATGAACACTGAAGCTTTCTTT
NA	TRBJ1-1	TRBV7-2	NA	CASSLLSTAEAFF	TGTGCCAGCAGCTTACTTTCGACAGCTGAAGCTTTCTTT
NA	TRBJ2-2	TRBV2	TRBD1	CASSEGTGPNTGELFF	TGTGCCAGCAGTGAAGGGACAGGACCGAACACCGGGGAGCTGTTTTTT
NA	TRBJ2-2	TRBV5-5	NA	CASSLSMNTGELFF	TGTGCCAGCAGCTTGAGCATGAACACCGGGGAGCTGTTTTTT
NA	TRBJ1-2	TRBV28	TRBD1	CASSSNWDRGWGYTF	TGTGCCAGCAGTTCCAACTGGGACAGGGGTTGGGGCTACACCTTC
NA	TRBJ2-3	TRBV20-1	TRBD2	CSAWGGTQYF	TGCAGTGCTTGGGGGGGTACGCAGTATTTT
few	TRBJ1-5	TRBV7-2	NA	CASSLERGENQPQHF	TGTGCCAGCAGCTTAGAACGTGGGGAGAATCAGCCCCAGCATTTT
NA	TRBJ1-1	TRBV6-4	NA	CASAAQGGTEAFF	TGTGCCAGCGCCGCCCAGGGAGGCACTGAAGCTTTCTTT
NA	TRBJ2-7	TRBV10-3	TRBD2	CAISERGAYEQYF	TGTGCCATCAGTGAGCGGGGGGCCTACGAGCAGTACTTC
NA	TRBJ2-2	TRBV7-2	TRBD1	CASREQGLFGELFF	TGTGCCAGCAGGGAACAGGGGCTCTTCGGGGAGCTGTTTTTT
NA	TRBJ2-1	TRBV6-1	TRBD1	CASRAASGQGDEQFF	TGTGCCAGCAGGGCGGCTTCGGGACAGGGGGATGAGCAGTTCTTC
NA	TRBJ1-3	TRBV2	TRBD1	CASSEEGATGNTIYF	TGTGCCAGCAGTGAGGAGGGGGCGACTGGAAACACCATATATTTT
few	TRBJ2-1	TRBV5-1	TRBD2	CASNAAGGHEQFF	TGCGCCAGCAATGCAGCGGGAGGGCATGAGCAGTTCTTC
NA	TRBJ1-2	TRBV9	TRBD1	CASSVGTGDYGYTF	TGTGCCAGCAGCGTAGGAACAGGGGACTATGGCTACACCTTC
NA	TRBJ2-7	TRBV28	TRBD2	CASTPLGLAGEQYF	TGTGCCAGCACCCCCTTAGGGCTAGCGGGCGAGCAGTACTTC